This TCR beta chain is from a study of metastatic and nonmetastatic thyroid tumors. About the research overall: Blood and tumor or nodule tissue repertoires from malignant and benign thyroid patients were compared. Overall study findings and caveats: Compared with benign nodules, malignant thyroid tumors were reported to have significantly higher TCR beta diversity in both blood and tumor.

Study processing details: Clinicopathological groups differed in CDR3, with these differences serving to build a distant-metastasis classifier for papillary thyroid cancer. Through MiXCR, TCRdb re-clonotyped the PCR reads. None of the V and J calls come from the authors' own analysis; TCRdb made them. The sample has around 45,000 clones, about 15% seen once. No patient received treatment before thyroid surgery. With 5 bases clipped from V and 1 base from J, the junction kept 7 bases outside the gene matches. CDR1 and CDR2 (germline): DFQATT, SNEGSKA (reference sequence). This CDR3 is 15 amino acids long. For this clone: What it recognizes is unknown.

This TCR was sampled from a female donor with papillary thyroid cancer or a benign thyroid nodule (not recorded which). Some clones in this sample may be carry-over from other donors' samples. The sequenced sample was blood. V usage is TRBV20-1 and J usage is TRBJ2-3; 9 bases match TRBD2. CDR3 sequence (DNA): TGCAGTGCTGCGGGGGGGCGGGGAGGCACAGATACGCAGTATTTT. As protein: CSAAGGRGGTDTQYF.